These 14 T cell receptor beta chains originate from one sample sequenced in a study of metastatic and nonmetastatic thyroid tumors. TCRdb re-clonotyped the PCR reads through MiXCR. The data hold fewer than 12,000 clones, with roughly a quarter observed a single time. Thyroid surgery was preceded by no treatment in any patient. Specimen: tumor tissue. The receptors derive from a female donor with papillary thyroid cancer or a benign thyroid nodule (not recorded which). Some clones in this sample may be carry-over from other donors' samples.

This clone has more than one count but fewer than ten. The chain carries TRBV6-1 and TRBJ1-2; 7 bases are a match to TRBD1. The V gene's germline CDR1 is MNHNS and CDR2 SASEGT. This CDR3 comprises 13 residues. The ends lost 6 bases at V and 0 bases at J; junction bases unmatched: 1. CDR3: CASSRGTNYGYTF. For the CDR3, the DNA is TGTGCCAGCAGCAGGGGGACTAACTATGGCTACACCTTC.

In its sample, this clone was seen once. V and J are TRBV7-3 and TRBJ1-6, with 12 nucleotides matching TRBD1. The V gene end was trimmed by 10 bases and the J gene end by 0 bases; junction bases not matched to a gene: 10. The germline V gene encodes CDR1 SGHTA and CDR2 FQGTGA. The CDR3 is 18 amino acids. CDR3 nucleotides: TGTGCCACCTGTGGACCGGGACAGGGGGCCTCCTATAATTCACCCCTCCACTTT. Translated: CATCGPGQGASYNSPLHF.

This chain joins TRBV6-1 and TRBJ2-3; D is uncertain. Germline-derived CDR1 and CDR2 are MNHNS and SASEGT. There are 12 residues in the CDR3. Trimming took off 6 bases at V and 0 bases at J, with 4 bases between the two ends. This CDR3 is CASSRSTDTQYF. DNA for the CDR3: TGTGCCAGCAGCAGGAGCACAGATACGCAGTATTTT.

By share, this clone counts as medium-sized. The chain links TRBV27 to TRBJ2-4; D may be TRBD2 (6 bases). Germline V gives CDR1 MNHEY, CDR2 SMNVEV (reference sequence). The CDR3 runs 14 residues. V was pared by 5 bases and J by 6 bases, with 14 bases between. The CDR3 DNA sequence: TGTGCCAGCAGTCTCCGTGGGGGGTTAAACATTCAGTACTTC. It is translated as CASSLRGGLNIQYF.

This clone was seen a few times. The V gene is TRBV12-3 or TRBV12-4, the J gene TRBJ2-3; D not certain. This CDR3 region has 17 residues. V was pared by 0 bases and J by 2 bases, with 15 bases between. The DNA for the CDR3 is TGTGCCAGCAGTTTAGCGCGTAGTACAGAAGCCACAGATACGCAGTATTTT. It yields the protein CASSLARSTEATDTQYF.

The chain links TRBV20-1 to TRBJ2-7; 7 bases fit TRBD2. V shed 3 bases, J shed 1 base, and the junction held 6 bases outside the gene matches. Per the germline V gene, CDR1 is DFQATT and CDR2 is SNEGSKA (reference sequence). This CDR3 comprises 14 residues. DNA for the CDR3: TGCAGTGCTAGGTCCAGCGGGGCTTCCTACGAGCAGTACTTC. As protein: CSARSSGASYEQYF.

V gene TRBV5-6 combines with J gene TRBJ1-2, with a weak D call TRBD1 (5 bases). V was cut by 6 bases and J by 3 bases, with 15 bases left in between. The CDR3 covers 14 residues. CDR1 is SGHDT and CDR2 is YYEEEE in the germline V gene. This chain's CDR3 is CASIVRGTDYGYTF. The DNA for the CDR3 is TGTGCCAGCATTGTACGCGGGACGGACTATGGCTACACCTTC.

The chain is built from TRBV27 and TRBJ1-5; TRBD1 might be the D (6 bases). In germline, CDR1 is MNHEY, CDR2 SMNVEV (reference sequence). The CDR3 has 15 amino acids. V lost 4 bases and J 9 bases, leaving 19 bases between the germline ends. The CDR3, as DNA: TGTGCCAGCAGTTCCCCGGGACACCCCTTGCGGCCCCAGCATTTT. Protein sequence: CASSSPGHPLRPQHF.

The table lists this clone with a few counts. V and J are TRBV6-1 and TRBJ1-5, with 9 bases lining up with TRBD1. Germline V gene lookup returns CDR1 MNHNS and CDR2 SASEGT. Trimming at V came to 5 bases and at J to 10 bases, leaving 6 bases not matched to a gene. This CDR3 spans 13 amino acids. CDR3 nucleotides: TGTGCCAGCAGTACCGGGACAGGGAAACCCCAGCATTTT. Protein product: CASSTGTGKPQHF.

At least ten counts were recorded for this clone. The rearrangement joins TRBV20-1 to TRBJ2-5; 8 positions agree with TRBD2. The CDR3 length is 15 residues. Germline CDR1 DFQATT, CDR2 SNEGSKA (reference sequence). Trimming at V came to 0 bases and at J to 5 bases, leaving 8 bases not matched to a gene. CDR3 sequence: CSARDWGLGDETQYF. The CDR3 region has the DNA TGCAGTGCTAGAGATTGGGGACTAGGAGACGAGACCCAGTACTTC.

In its sample, this clone was seen a few times. The chain combines TRBV6-1 with TRBJ1-1, with 7 bases aligning to TRBD1. The CDR3 is 14 residues long. The V gene end was trimmed by 6 bases and the J gene end by 4 bases; junction bases not matched to a gene: 8. Germline V lookup: CDR1 MNHNS, CDR2 SASEGT. The CDR3 spells CASSHSRGGTEAFF. The CDR3 nucleotides are TGTGCCAGCAGCCATAGCAGGGGGGGCACTGAAGCTTTCTTT.

In this sample, this clone turned up a few times. The J gene is TRBJ2-7, the V gene TRBV28, with D perhaps TRBD2 (6 bases). With 2 bases removed from V and 5 bases from J, the gap between germline ends came to 25 bases. Per germline, CDR1 MDHEN and CDR2 SYDVKM. This CDR3 is 18 amino acids long. The CDR3 is CASSLAWGTAGLRNEQYF. Written as DNA, the CDR3 is TGTGCCAGCAGTTTAGCTTGGGGCACAGCGGGCCTGAGGAACGAGCAGTACTTC.

By proportion, this clone is medium-sized (0.01 to 0.1%). The chain recombines TRBV2 with TRBJ1-1; 7 bases map to TRBD1. The germline V gene encodes CDR1 SNHLY and CDR2 FYNNEI. This CDR3 has 14 residues. V dropped 8 bases and J dropped 0; count of bases not matched to a gene: 6. The CDR3 spells CASSTRGVNTEAFF. For the CDR3, the DNA is TGTGCCAGCTCGACCAGGGGGGTGAACACTGAAGCTTTCTTT.

This clone is labeled as medium-sized. This chain connects TRBV30 to TRBJ1-4; D is possibly TRBD1 (6 bases). V lost 2 bases, J lost 5 bases, and 12 bases lay in between. Germline CDR1 is GTSNPN and CDR2 is SVGIG (reference sequence). The CDR3 sequence is 14 residues long. The CDR3 nucleotides are TGTGCCTGGAGTACAGGGAGTCCCAATGAAAAACTGTTTTTT. Amino acids: CAWSTGSPNEKLFF.